A single sample is the source of the 16 T cell receptor beta chains below, sequenced in a study of blood T cell repertoires in COVID-19. Clones were read by immunoSEQ multiplex PCR, and TCRdb kept only the in-frame ones, dropping some. The sample lists fewer than 250,000 clones, about nine tenths occurring once. Specimen: peripheral blood. The receptors originated from a man in his sixties who had recovered from COVID-19.

In DNA form, the CDR3 reads TGTGCCAGTAGTATAGAAGCGGGGCCAACCGGGGAGCTGTTTTTT. This gives the protein CASSIEAGPTGELFF. This rearrangement joins TRBV19 to TRBJ2-2, with 7 bases identical to TRBD2. J gave up 5 bases and V 0 bases, and 3 bases lay outside the gene matches. Germline CDR1 LNHDA, CDR2 SQIVND (reference sequence). The CDR3 covers 15 residues.

The chain is built from TRBV3-1 (or the pseudogene TRBV3-2) and TRBJ1-6; TRBD1 aligns across 9 bases. The CDR3 spans 16 residues. Looked up from germline, CDR1 is LGHDT and CDR2 is YNNKEL (reference sequence). V dropped 4 bases and J dropped 8; count of bases not matched to a gene: 9. The CDR3 nucleotides read TGTGCCAGCAGCCTTAAGTTGGGACAGGGACATTCACCCCTCCACTTT. This codes for CASSLKLGQGHSPLHF.

The chain has TRBV7-2 and TRBJ2-1; D may be TRBD1 (5 bases). The germline V gene has CDR1 SGHTA and CDR2 FQGNSA. The CDR3 consists of 15 residues. V shed 2 bases and J shed 3 bases, with 11 bases lying between them. The CDR3 sequence: CASSLIQVGYNEQFF. For the CDR3, the DNA is TGTGCCAGCAGCTTAATACAGGTCGGCTACAATGAGCAGTTCTTC.

J is TRBJ2-1 and V is TRBV4-1; 7 bases line up with TRBD1. Germline CDR1 reads MGHRA; CDR2 reads YSYEKL. The trim removed 1 base at V and 5 bases at J, leaving 5 bases unmatched. The CDR3 is made up of 15 amino acids. Here the CDR3 DNA reads TGCGCCAGCAGCCAAGGGGACAGCTCTAACAATGAGCAGTTCTTC. It yields the protein CASSQGDSSNNEQFF.

The genes are TRBV24-1 and TRBJ2-5; 14 bases fit TRBD2. Germline CDR1 and CDR2: KGHDR and SFDVKD. The CDR3 is made up of 14 amino acids. V lost 10 bases, J lost 4 bases, and 4 bases stayed unmatched. The CDR3 reads CATPGTSGRETQYF. For the CDR3, the DNA is TGTGCCACTCCTGGGACTAGCGGGAGAGAGACCCAGTACTTC.

This rearrangement joins TRBV19 to TRBJ1-3; D is perhaps TRBD1 (5 bases). The germline gives CDR1 LNHDA, CDR2 SQIVND (reference sequence). This CDR3 comprises 15 residues. The V end lost 5 bases, the J end lost 0 bases, and 11 bases lay between the germline ends. CDR3 protein: CASSYVGGSGNTIYF. CDR3 sequence (DNA): TGTGCCAGTAGTTACGTCGGGGGCTCTGGAAACACCATATATTTT.

This chain joins TRBV6-5 and TRBJ1-3; D perhaps matches TRBD1 (6 bases). The CDR3 extends over 13 amino acids. CDR1 MNHEY and CDR2 SVGAGI come from the germline V gene. Trimming took off 5 bases at V and 4 bases at J, with 9 bases between the two ends. The CDR3 nucleotides are TGTGCCAGCAGTACAGGGCCCGGAAACACCATATATTTT. Translating it yields CASSTGPGNTIYF.

This clone showed up just a few times. The chain couples TRBV11-2 to TRBJ2-1; D is perhaps TRBD2 (5 bases). CDR3 length: 14 residues. The V gene lost 7 bases and the J gene lost 4 bases, with 14 bases spanning the gap. Germline loops: CDR1 SGHAT, CDR2 FQNNGV. CDR3 bases: TGTGCCAGCACTAAGGAGAGGGTGTACAATGAGCAGTTCTTC. Protein sequence: CASTKERVYNEQFF.

The chain carries TRBV6-6 and TRBJ1-1; D gene uncertain. The CDR3 has 14 residues. Germline V lookup: CDR1 MNHNY, CDR2 SVGAGI (reference sequence). Trimming took off 6 bases at V and 6 bases at J, with 17 bases between the two ends. CDR3 bases: TGTGCCAGCAGCTTATTGACGGGGATGGCTGAAGCTTTCTTT. Its protein product is CASSLLTGMAEAFF.

This clone has only a few counts. CDR3 nucleotides: TGTGCCAGCAGCGTAAAGCAGGGAGGCGAAAAACTGTTTTTT. It yields the protein CASSVKQGGEKLFF. The chain uses TRBV9 and TRBJ1-4; tentatively, D is TRBD1 (5 bases). This CDR3 has 14 amino acids. Germline V lookup: CDR1 SGDLS, CDR2 YYNGEE. Between the trimmed V and J ends, which lost 1 base and 8 bases, there was a span of 12 bases.

A single count supports this clone. The V and J genes are TRBV7-9 and TRBJ1-4; 7 nucleotides align to TRBD1. Germline V gene sequence: CDR1 SEHNR, CDR2 FQNEAQ (reference sequence). With 2 bases clipped from V and 8 bases from J, the junction kept 5 bases outside the gene matches. This CDR3 spans 14 amino acids. The CDR3 bases are TGTGCCAGCAGCTTAAAGGGGGCGGACGAAAAACTGTTTTTT. This translates into CASSLKGADEKLFF.

V gene TRBV3-1 (or the pseudogene TRBV3-2) combines with J gene TRBJ2-7; TRBD1 matches at 10 bases. CDR1 LGHDT and CDR2 YNNKEL come from the germline V gene (reference sequence). The CDR3 loop spans 17 amino acids. The V gene end was trimmed by 5 bases and the J gene end by 3 bases; junction bases not matched to a gene: 13. CDR3 protein: CASSKWDRTGGSYEQYF. CDR3 nucleotide sequence: TGTGCCAGCAGCAAATGGGACCGGACAGGGGGTAGCTACGAGCAGTACTTC.

The CDR3 bases are TGTGCCAGTAGTAGAGATAATTCACCCCTCCACTTT. Its protein is CASSRDNSPLHF. The chain couples TRBV19 to TRBJ1-6, with D unclear. Trimming took off 4 bases at V and 5 bases at J, with 3 bases between the two ends. The CDR3 sequence is 12 residues long. The V gene's germline CDR1 is LNHDA and CDR2 SQIVND (reference sequence).

The chain is built from TRBV5-4 and TRBJ1-3, with 9 bases fitting TRBD1. CDR1 SGHNT and CDR2 YYREEE come from the germline V gene (reference sequence). This CDR3 has 14 residues. J was trimmed by 7 bases and V by 3 bases; bases with no gene match: 5. The CDR3 sequence: CASSSRDRDNTIYF. CDR3 DNA: TGTGCCAGCAGCTCGCGGGACAGGGACAACACCATATATTTT.

The chain carries TRBV19 and TRBJ1-3; 7 bases map to TRBD1. From germline, CDR1 is LNHDA and CDR2 SQIVND (reference sequence). J lost 3 bases, V lost 5 bases, and 4 bases had no gene match. CDR3 length equals 14 residues. CDR3 sequence (DNA): TGTGCCAGTAGTTCCAGACAGGGTGGAAACACCATATATTTT. It translates to CASSSRQGGNTIYF.

The chain has TRBV7-2 and TRBJ2-1, with TRBD1 identical over 8 bases. Germline values: CDR1 SGHTA, CDR2 FQGNSA. The CDR3 is 14 amino acids. V shed 5 bases, J shed 5 bases, and the junction held 5 bases outside the gene matches. CDR3: CASSPSRGHNEQFF. CDR3 DNA sequence: TGTGCCAGCAGCCCCTCCAGGGGGCACAATGAGCAGTTCTTC.